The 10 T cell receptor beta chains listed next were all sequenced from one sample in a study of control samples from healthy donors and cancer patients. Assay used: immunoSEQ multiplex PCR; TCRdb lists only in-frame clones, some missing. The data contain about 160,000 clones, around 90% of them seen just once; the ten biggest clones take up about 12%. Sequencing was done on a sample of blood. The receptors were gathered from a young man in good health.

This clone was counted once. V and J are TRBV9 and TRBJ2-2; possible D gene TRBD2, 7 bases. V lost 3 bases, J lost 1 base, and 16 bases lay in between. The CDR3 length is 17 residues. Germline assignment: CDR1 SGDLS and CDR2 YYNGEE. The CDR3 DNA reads TGTGCCAGCAGCGACGGGGGGACACTTCAGAACACCGGGGAGCTGTTTTTT. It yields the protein CASSDGGTLQNTGELFF.

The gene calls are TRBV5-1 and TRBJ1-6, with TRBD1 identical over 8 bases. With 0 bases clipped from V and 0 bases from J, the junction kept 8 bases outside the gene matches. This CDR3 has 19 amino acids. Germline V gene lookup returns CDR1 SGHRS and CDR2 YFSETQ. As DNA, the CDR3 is TGCGCCAGCAGCTTGGGGCAGGGGGCGCATTTCTCCTATAATTCACCCCTCCACTTT. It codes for CASSLGQGAHFSYNSPLHF.

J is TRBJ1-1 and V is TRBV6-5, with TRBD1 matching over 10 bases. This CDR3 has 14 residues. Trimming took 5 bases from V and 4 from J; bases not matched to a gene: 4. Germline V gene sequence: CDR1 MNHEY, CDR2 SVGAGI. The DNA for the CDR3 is TGTGCCAGCAGTACCGACAGGGGGCCCACTGAAGCTTTCTTT. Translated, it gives CASSTDRGPTEAFF.

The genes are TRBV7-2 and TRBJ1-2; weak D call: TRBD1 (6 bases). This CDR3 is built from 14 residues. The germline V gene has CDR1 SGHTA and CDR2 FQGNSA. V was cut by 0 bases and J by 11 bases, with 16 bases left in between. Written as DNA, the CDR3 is TGTGCCAGCAGCTTAGCTGACAGGAACGGATGGTACACCTTC. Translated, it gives CASSLADRNGWYTF.

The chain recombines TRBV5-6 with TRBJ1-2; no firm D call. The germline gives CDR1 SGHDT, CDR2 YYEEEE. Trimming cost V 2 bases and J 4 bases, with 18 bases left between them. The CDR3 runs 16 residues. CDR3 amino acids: CASSFRRLPKGYGYTF. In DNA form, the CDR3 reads TGTGCCAGCAGCTTTAGACGGCTACCTAAGGGCTATGGCTACACCTTC.

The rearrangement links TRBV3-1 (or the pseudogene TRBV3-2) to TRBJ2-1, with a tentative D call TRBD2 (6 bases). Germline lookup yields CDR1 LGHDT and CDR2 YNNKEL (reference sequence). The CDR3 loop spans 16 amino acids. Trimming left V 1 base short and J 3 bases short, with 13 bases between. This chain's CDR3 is CASSQGGGGVYNEQFF. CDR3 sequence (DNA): TGTGCCAGCAGCCAAGGGGGCGGAGGGGTCTACAATGAGCAGTTCTTC.

CDR3 sequence (DNA): TGTGCCTGGAGTGTTGGTCAGCCCCAGCATTTT. This encodes CAWSVGQPQHF. J is TRBJ1-5 and V is TRBV30; unclear D gene. Germline-derived CDR1 and CDR2 are GTSNPN and SVGIG (reference sequence). The CDR3 loop spans 11 amino acids. Trimming cost V 0 bases and J 6 bases, with 3 bases left between them.

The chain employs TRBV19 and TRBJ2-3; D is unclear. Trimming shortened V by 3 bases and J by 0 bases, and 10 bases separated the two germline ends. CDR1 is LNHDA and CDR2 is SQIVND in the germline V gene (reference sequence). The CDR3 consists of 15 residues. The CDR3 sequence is CASSIRNPSTDTQYF. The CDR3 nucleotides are TGTGCCAGTAGTATCCGTAACCCTAGCACAGATACGCAGTATTTT.

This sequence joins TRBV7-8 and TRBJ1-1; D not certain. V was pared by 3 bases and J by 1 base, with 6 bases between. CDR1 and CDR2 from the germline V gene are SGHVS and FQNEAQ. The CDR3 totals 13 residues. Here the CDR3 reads CASSFTENTEAFF. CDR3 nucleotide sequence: TGTGCCAGCAGCTTCACGGAGAACACTGAAGCTTTCTTT.

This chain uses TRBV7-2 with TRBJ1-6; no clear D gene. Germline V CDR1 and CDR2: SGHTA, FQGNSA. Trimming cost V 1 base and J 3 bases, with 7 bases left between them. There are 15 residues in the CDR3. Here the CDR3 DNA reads TGTGCCAGCAGCTTAGGCATTGGCTATAATTCACCCCTCCACTTT. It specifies CASSLGIGYNSPLHF.